This passage covers 24 T cell receptor beta chains from one sample sequenced in a study of T cells in Graves' hyperthyroidism and ophthalmopathy. RNA transcripts gave rise to amplified TCR beta CDR3 regions. Using the HTBI primer set, a first-round RT-PCR was run on the TCR CDR3. TCRdb analysed the multiplex PCR reads with MiXCR anew, one entry per CDR3 protein. The sample lists some 720,000 distinct CDR3 sequences; 16% were seen once. The sequenced sample consisted of blood. All receptors come from a young man with Graves' hyperthyroidism.

The V call is TRBV7-9, the J call TRBJ2-1, with D possibly TRBD2 on 6 matching bases. Between the trimmed V and J ends, which lost 1 base and 7 bases, there was a span of 14 bases. This CDR3 is 15 amino acids long. Germline assignment: CDR1 SEHNR and CDR2 FQNEAQ (reference sequence). The CDR3 DNA sequence: TGTGCCAGCAGCTTAGTTGTCTCAGGAGGGAATGAGCAGTTCTTC. It yields the protein CASSLVVSGGNEQFF.

This clonotype was found many times. This chain connects TRBV12-3 or TRBV12-4 to TRBJ2-3, with D possibly matching TRBD1 (5 bases). V was clipped by 8 bases and J by 3 bases, with 9 bases between them. The CDR3 loop spans 12 amino acids. CDR3 in amino acids: CASARVTDTQYF. The CDR3 DNA reads as TGTGCCAGCGCCAGGGTTACAGATACGCAGTATTTT.

This clonotype was observed a handful of times. The chain links TRBV19 to TRBJ2-4; 13 nucleotides agree with TRBD2. This CDR3 region has 20 residues. CDR1 is LNHDA and CDR2 is SQIVND in the germline V gene (reference sequence). V lost 3 bases and J lost 0; bases outside the gene matches: 11. The CDR3 loop is CASSIGVTSGRLLAKNIQYF. CDR3 in DNA: TGTGCCAGTAGTATTGGGGTGACTAGCGGGAGGCTCCTAGCCAAAAACATTCAGTACTTC.

This clonotype was recorded many times. The chain joins TRBV18 to TRBJ2-7, with no clear D. This CDR3 is 13 amino acids long. From germline, CDR1 is KGHSH and CDR2 LQKENI. The V end lost 3 bases, the J end lost 1 base, and 7 bases lay between the germline ends. CDR3 region: CASSPAESYEQYF. CDR3 nucleotide sequence: TGTGCCAGCTCACCGGCGGAATCCTACGAGCAGTACTTC. Drawing the rest from reference TRBV18 and TRBJ2-7, the complete variable domain is NAGVMQNPRHLVRRRGQEARLRCSPMKGHSHVYWYRQLPEEGLKFMVYLQKENIIDESGMPKERFSAEFPKEGPSILRIQQVVRGDSAAYFCASSPAESYEQYFGPGTRLTVT.

The chain has TRBV28 and TRBJ1-4, with D perhaps matching TRBD1 (5 bases). Germline lookup yields CDR1 MDHEN and CDR2 SYDVKM. The CDR3 totals 11 residues. V lost 11 bases and J lost 6, with 10 bases in between. For the CDR3, the DNA is TGTGCCGGGGGGGGTTATGAAAAACTGTTTTTT. As protein: CAGGGYEKLFF.

The chain joins TRBV5-4 to TRBJ1-1; possibly TRBD1 for D (6 bases). In germline, CDR1 is SGHNT, CDR2 YYREEE (reference sequence). Deletions cut 0 bases from V and 3 bases from J, with 9 bases between. The CDR3 totals 14 residues. The CDR3 nucleotides are TGTGCCAGCAGCTTGGGAGGGGGGCACACTGAAGCTTTCTTT. Its protein is CASSLGGGHTEAFF.

This chain joins TRBV2 and TRBJ1-2, with D unresolved. Germline CDR1 and CDR2: SNHLY and FYNNEI. V lost 8 bases to trimming and J lost 0 bases, with 13 bases between them. This CDR3 spans 14 amino acids. The CDR3 reads CASGYSPTNYGYTF. The CDR3 region has the DNA TGTGCCAGCGGGTACAGTCCCACTAACTATGGCTACACCTTC.

This clonotype showed up just a few times. This sequence joins TRBV20-1 and TRBJ2-7, with 9 nucleotides matching TRBD2. V shed 5 bases and J 4 bases; nucleotides not matched to a gene: 9. The CDR3 contains 14 residues. Germline CDR1 DFQATT, CDR2 SNEGSKA (reference sequence). Here the CDR3 reads CSAAGGGKQYEQYF. DNA for the CDR3: TGCAGTGCTGCGGGGGGGGGTAAGCAATACGAGCAGTACTTC.

This clonotype was detected only a few times. The chain joins TRBV7-6 to TRBJ2-5, with 8 bases aligning to TRBD1. V was clipped by 1 base and J by 5 bases; unmatched bases: 9. This CDR3 region has 16 residues. Per the germline V gene, CDR1 is SGHVS and CDR2 is FNYEAQ. DNA for the CDR3: TGTGCCAGCAGCTTAGATGGACAGGGATCATACGAGACCCAGTACTTC. It encodes CASSLDGQGSYETQYF.

This clonotype has more than one count but fewer than ten. V gene TRBV28 combines with J gene TRBJ2-2; possible D gene TRBD2, 7 bases. The CDR3 length is 14 residues. The germline CDR1 and CDR2 sequences are MDHEN and SYDVKM. V lost 6 bases to trimming and J lost 4 bases, with 12 bases between them. CDR3 sequence (DNA): TGTGCCAGCAGGGGGGGGCAGGGCACCGGGGAGCTGTTTTTT. It codes for CASRGGQGTGELFF.

In this sample, this clonotype turned up a few times. The chain has TRBV6-1 and TRBJ1-5; D not certain. Germline CDR1 is MNHNS and CDR2 is SASEGT. The CDR3 has 13 residues. Trimming left V 1 base short and J 6 bases short, with 7 bases between. The chain's CDR3 is CASSEGATQPQHF. The DNA for the CDR3 is TGTGCCAGCAGTGAAGGGGCTACTCAGCCCCAGCATTTT.

This clonotype was counted a few times. The CDR3 DNA follows: TGTGCCAGCAGCGTAGGGACAGGGAATGAGCAGTTCTTC. It yields the protein CASSVGTGNEQFF. J is TRBJ2-1 and V is TRBV9; TRBD1 agrees at 8 bases. The V gene end was trimmed by 0 bases and the J gene end by 7 bases; junction bases not matched to a gene: 0. From germline, CDR1 is SGDLS and CDR2 YYNGEE. The CDR3 spans 13 residues. The whole variable domain, remainder taken from reference TRBV9 and TRBJ2-1, is DSGVTQTPKHLITATGQRVTLRCSPRSGDLSVYWYQQSLDQGLQFLIQYYNGEERAKGNILERFSAQQFPDLHSELNLSSLELGDSALYFCASSVGTGNEQFFGPGTRLTVL.

In this sample, this clonotype turned up many times. The V gene is TRBV30, the J gene TRBJ2-7; 8 nucleotides line up with TRBD1. The germline V gene has CDR1 GTSNPN and CDR2 SVGIG (reference sequence). The V and J ends lost 0 bases and 0 bases, in that order; junction bases with no gene match: 4. CDR3 length: 15 amino acids. The CDR3 DNA sequence: TGTGCCTGGAGTGTACGGGACAGGAGCTCCTACGAGCAGTACTTC. Translating gives CAWSVRDRSSYEQYF.

This clonotype was observed a handful of times. The rearrangement joins TRBV24-1 to TRBJ1-5, with TRBD1 matching over 7 bases. CDR1 KGHDR and CDR2 SFDVKD come from the germline V gene. The V gene end was trimmed by 5 bases and the J gene end by 3 bases; junction bases not matched to a gene: 9. The CDR3 covers 16 residues. The CDR3 sequence: CATSASSRGFNQPQHF. The CDR3 region has the DNA TGTGCCACCAGTGCTTCGTCCAGGGGGTTCAATCAGCCCCAGCATTTT.

This chain links TRBV20-1 with TRBJ1-1, with D unclear. CDR3 length equals 12 residues. Germline V lookup: CDR1 DFQATT, CDR2 SNEGSKA (reference sequence). The ends were cut back, 3 bases at V and 8 bases at J, with 13 bases in the middle. CDR3 nucleotide sequence: TGCAGTGCTAGGGACCTAGAGGTAGAAGCTTTCTTT. Translation gives CSARDLEVEAFF.

This clonotype was seen a handful of times. This chain uses TRBV7-8 with TRBJ2-7, with TRBD2 identical over 8 bases. Unmatched junction bases numbered 13, after V lost 8 bases and J lost 7 bases. CDR3 length equals 14 residues. Per germline, CDR1 SGHVS and CDR2 FQNEAQ. CDR3 coding DNA: TGTGCCAGCGGACGAAGCGGGAGCCTACGAGAGCAGTACTTC. Protein sequence: CASGRSGSLREQYF.

In this sample, this clonotype turned up a few times. The chain uses TRBV4-3 and TRBJ2-1, with a tentative D call TRBD2 (6 bases). V lost 1 base and J 4 bases, leaving 11 bases between the germline ends. CDR1 is LGHNA and CDR2 is YSLEER in the germline V gene. The CDR3 has 15 amino acids. The CDR3 nucleotides read TGCGCCAGCAGCCAAGGCTCTAGCGTGTACAATGAGCAGTTCTTC. This gives the protein CASSQGSSVYNEQFF.

This clonotype was counted a few times. The chain has TRBV7-9 and TRBJ1-1, with D possibly TRBD1 on 6 matching bases. Trimming removed 2 bases from V and 3 bases from J, with 10 bases in between. The CDR3 covers 14 residues. Germline V gene lookup returns CDR1 SEHNR and CDR2 FQNEAQ (reference sequence). CDR3 sequence reads: CASSLMGADTEAFF. The CDR3 region has the DNA TGTGCCAGCAGCTTAATGGGGGCAGACACTGAAGCTTTCTTT.

Only a few counts were recorded for this clonotype. The V and J genes are TRBV4-1 and TRBJ1-5; D unclear. This CDR3 has 14 amino acids. Germline V gives CDR1 MGHRA, CDR2 YSYEKL. V was pared by 0 bases and J by 4 bases, with 7 bases between. The CDR3 region has the DNA TGCGCCAGCAGCCAAGATCCTGGAAATCAGCCCCAGCATTTT. It specifies CASSQDPGNQPQHF.

The chain uses TRBV6-1 and TRBJ1-5, with 8 positions matching TRBD1. This CDR3 has 14 residues. Germline values: CDR1 MNHNS, CDR2 SASEGT. V dropped 5 bases and J dropped 11; count of bases not matched to a gene: 11. Here the CDR3 reads CASSKTGAGRAQHF. CDR3 coding DNA: TGTGCCAGCAGTAAGACAGGGGCCGGTCGGGCCCAGCATTTT.

The table lists this clonotype with many counts. V gene TRBV11-1 combines with J gene TRBJ2-3; 11 nucleotides line up with TRBD2. The germline V gene encodes CDR1 SGHAT and CDR2 FQDESV (reference sequence). Trimming took 4 bases from V and 6 from J; bases not matched to a gene: 6. The CDR3 has 15 amino acids. CDR3 region: CASSSLTSGTDTQYF. Written as DNA, the CDR3 is TGTGCCAGCAGCTCTTTGACTAGCGGGACGGATACGCAGTATTTT.

This clonotype showed up many times. CDR3: CASSATRGVGETQYF. CDR3 nucleotides: TGTGCCAGCAGCGCCACTAGGGGTGTCGGGGAGACCCAGTACTTC. The chain recombines TRBV2 with TRBJ2-5; D possibly uses TRBD1 or TRBD2 (5 bases each). Between the trimmed V and J ends, which lost 6 bases and 5 bases, there was a span of 19 bases. This CDR3 contains 15 residues. Germline V lookup: CDR1 SNHLY, CDR2 FYNNEI.

This chain connects TRBV7-8 to TRBJ2-7; TRBD1 agrees at 7 bases. The V and J ends lost 1 base and 0 bases, in that order; junction bases with no gene match: 3. This CDR3 contains 15 residues. Germline CDR1 is SGHVS and CDR2 is FQNEAQ. CDR3 nucleotide sequence: TGTGCCAGCAGCTTAGACGGGACAGTCTCCTACGAGCAGTACTTC. Translating it yields CASSLDGTVSYEQYF.

This clonotype was found many times. The V call is TRBV12-3 or TRBV12-4, the J call TRBJ2-5, with TRBD2 matching 10 bases. The CDR3 has 16 amino acids. Germline trimming cut 5 bases from V and 5 bases from J; bases unmatched to any gene: 11. The CDR3 sequence is CASSADPGLARETQYF. As DNA, the CDR3 is TGTGCCAGCAGTGCCGACCCGGGACTAGCGAGGGAGACCCAGTACTTC.